This is a list of T cell receptor beta chains from one sample in a study of cytomegalovirus exposure and HLA in healthy donors. Clones were sequenced by immunoSEQ multiplex PCR, and TCRdb holds only the in-frame ones, with some missing. The sample has around 120,000 clones, about three quarters seen once; the top ten hold roughly 5%. Source material: PBMCs. All receptors derive from a female donor in good health and CMV-seropositive. Each CDR3 is given with its conserved first and last residue. A D gene is named only where the DNA matches it firmly. Clone size is stated in some rows and not others, as once, few, many or a class when expanded.

v_call	j_call	clone_size	d_call	cdr3_nt	cdr3_aa
TRBV30	TRBJ2-7	-	-	TGTGCCTGCCAATCGGACAGCCACTACGAGCAGTACTTC	CACQSDSHYEQYF
TRBV4-2	TRBJ2-4	-	TRBD2	TGTGCCAGCAGCCAGGCCCCGGGGAGGGAGGGAAACATTCAGTACTTC	CASSQAPGREGNIQYF
TRBV2	TRBJ1-5	-	TRBD1	TGTGCCAGCAGTGAACGGACAGGGGCCAGCAATCAGCCCCAGCATTTT	CASSERTGASNQPQHF
TRBV2	TRBJ2-3	-	-	TGTGCCAGCAAACGGCCCCCCGATGCTCATTCAGGGGTCACGCAGTATTTT	CASKRPPDAHSGVTQYF
TRBV29-1	TRBJ2-1	-	TRBD1	TGCAGCGTTTGGGGACAGAGGAATGAGCAGTTCTTC	CSVWGQRNEQFF
TRBV11-1	TRBJ2-2	few	TRBD1	TGTGCCAGCAGCCTACAGGGGGTCCGGGGGGAGCTGTTTTTT	CASSLQGVRGELFF
TRBV6-5	TRBJ2-6	-	-	TGTGCCAGCAGTTACTCGTGGGGCCCTGGGGCCAACGTCCTGACTTTC	CASSYSWGPGANVLTF
TRBV7-8	TRBJ2-1	-	-	TGTGCCAGCAGCTTAAGGACTAGGGGGTTCAATGAGCAGTTCTTC	CASSLRTRGFNEQFF
TRBV7-9	TRBJ1-2	few	-	TGTGCCAGCAGCTCTGGGGGACTTAGGGCGACGGGCTATGGCTACACCTTC	CASSSGGLRATGYGYTF
TRBV29-1	TRBJ2-2	-	-	TGCAGCGTTGCGGGTGGCACCGGGGAGCTGTTTTTT	CSVAGGTGELFF
TRBV6-5	TRBJ1-1	-	TRBD1	TGTGCCAGCAAAACCACAGGGGGCAACACTGAAGCTTTCTTT	CASKTTGGNTEAFF
TRBV11-3	TRBJ2-7	-	TRBD1	TGTGCCAGCAGCGCCGGGACAGTCCCCTCCTACGAGCAGTACTTC	CASSAGTVPSYEQYF
TRBV19	TRBJ2-7	-	-	TGTGCCAGTAGTATAGCTCCAGGGGAGCACGAGCAGTACTTC	CASSIAPGEHEQYF
TRBV5-6	TRBJ2-1	-	-	TGTGCCAGCACCCCAGGCCCAGGCAGTGAGCAGTTCTTC	CASTPGPGSEQFF
TRBV4-2	TRBJ2-7	once	-	TGTGCCATCAGCCAAGCGGAGGGCCGCGCTTACGAGCAGTACTTC	CAISQAEGRAYEQYF
TRBV5-1	TRBJ2-3	-	TRBD2	TGCGCCAGCAGCTTGGTACTAGCGGGGGGGTCTAGCACAGATACGCAGTATTTT	CASSLVLAGGSSTDTQYF
TRBV28	TRBJ2-3	-	TRBD2	TGTTCCACCCGGCGCGGGAGCGGGCCCACAGATACGCAGTATTTT	CSTRRGSGPTDTQYF
TRBV4-2	TRBJ1-4	-	-	TGTGCCAGCAGCCTGACTAGCGGGGATGAAAAACTGTTTTTT	CASSLTSGDEKLFF
TRBV6-1	TRBJ1-5	-	-	TGTGCCAGCAGTGAAAGGGGGAATCAGCCCCAGCATTTT	CASSERGNQPQHF
TRBV9	TRBJ1-1	few	-	TGTGCCAGCAGCAGAGACTCGGGGGGCACTGAAGCTTTCTTT	CASSRDSGGTEAFF
TRBV30	TRBJ1-1	-	TRBD1	TGTGCCTGGAGAGGACAGGGTGGTAACACTGAAGCTTTCTTT	CAWRGQGGNTEAFF
TRBV7-3	TRBJ2-3	-	-	TGTGCCAGCAGCTTCGGGACTCGCACAGATACGCAGTATTTT	CASSFGTRTDTQYF
TRBV6-5	TRBJ1-1	-	-	TGTGCCAGCAGTTACGGCGGGAACACTGAAGCTTTCTTT	CASSYGGNTEAFF
TRBV19	TRBJ1-2	-	TRBD1	TGTGCCAGTAGTAAAGACAGGGGGCCCTATGGCTACACCTTC	CASSKDRGPYGYTF
TRBV5-5	TRBJ2-5	-	TRBD2	TGTGCCAGCAGCTTCAGCGGGGGGATTCAAGAGACCCAGTACTTC	CASSFSGGIQETQYF
TRBV2	TRBJ1-5	-	-	TGTGCCAGCAGGGGGGGGATAAGGTATGGCAATCAGCCCCAGCATTTT	CASRGGIRYGNQPQHF
TRBV7-9	TRBJ2-7	-	-	TGTGCCAGCAGCTTGTCAGGGGGGCAATACTTC	CASSLSGGQYF
TRBV9	TRBJ2-2	-	-	TGTGCCAGCAGCCAATACACCGGGGAGCTGTTTTTT	CASSQYTGELFF
TRBV9	TRBJ1-4	-	TRBD1	TGTGCCAGCAGCGCGTACAGGGGAACTAATGAAAAACTGTTTTTT	CASSAYRGTNEKLFF